This entry is about one T cell receptor (beta chain). The antigen is unknown. The data belong to a study of T cells in Graves' hyperthyroidism and ophthalmopathy. Germline CDR1 is SEHNR and CDR2 is FQNEAQ (reference sequence). V was pared by 5 bases and J by 3 bases, with 10 bases of the junction left unmatched. The CDR3 loop spans 15 amino acids. Patients between 18 and 65 years old had hyperthyroidism, newly diagnosed and lasting under 2 months. Exclusion followed for patients with uncontrolled infection, other autoimmune disease, pregnancy or lactation. The diagnoses drew upon clinical symptoms, serum thyroxine and TRAb, thyroid ultrasound and orbital computed tomography. Regions amplified from RNA transcripts were the TCR beta CDR3 regions. The HTBI primer set drove a first-round RT-PCR of the TCR CDR3. One entry per CDR3 protein results from TCRdb running MiXCR on the multiplex PCR reads. The sample carries about 700,000 distinct CDR3 sequences, around 13% recorded once.

General study results and limits: Onset of ophthalmopathy came a median approximately 6.5 months after the model predicted it.

Input material: blood. This clonotype was obtained from a woman aged 18-29 years with Graves' hyperthyroidism. This chain connects TRBV7-9 to TRBJ2-7, with 7 bases that match TRBD2. The CDR3 DNA reads as TGTGCCAGCAGCCCAGGGAGCGGGGACCTCTACGAGCAGTACTTC. It translates to CASSPGSGDLYEQYF.